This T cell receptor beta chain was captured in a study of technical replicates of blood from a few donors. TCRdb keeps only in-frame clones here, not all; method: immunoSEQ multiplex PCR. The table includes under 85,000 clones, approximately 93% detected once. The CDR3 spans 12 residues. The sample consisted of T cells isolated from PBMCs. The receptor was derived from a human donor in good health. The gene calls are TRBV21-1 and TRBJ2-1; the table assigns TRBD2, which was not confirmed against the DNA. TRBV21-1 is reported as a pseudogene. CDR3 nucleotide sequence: TGTGCCAGCAGCAAACAGGGAGGTGAGCAGTTCTTC. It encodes CASSKQGGEQFF.